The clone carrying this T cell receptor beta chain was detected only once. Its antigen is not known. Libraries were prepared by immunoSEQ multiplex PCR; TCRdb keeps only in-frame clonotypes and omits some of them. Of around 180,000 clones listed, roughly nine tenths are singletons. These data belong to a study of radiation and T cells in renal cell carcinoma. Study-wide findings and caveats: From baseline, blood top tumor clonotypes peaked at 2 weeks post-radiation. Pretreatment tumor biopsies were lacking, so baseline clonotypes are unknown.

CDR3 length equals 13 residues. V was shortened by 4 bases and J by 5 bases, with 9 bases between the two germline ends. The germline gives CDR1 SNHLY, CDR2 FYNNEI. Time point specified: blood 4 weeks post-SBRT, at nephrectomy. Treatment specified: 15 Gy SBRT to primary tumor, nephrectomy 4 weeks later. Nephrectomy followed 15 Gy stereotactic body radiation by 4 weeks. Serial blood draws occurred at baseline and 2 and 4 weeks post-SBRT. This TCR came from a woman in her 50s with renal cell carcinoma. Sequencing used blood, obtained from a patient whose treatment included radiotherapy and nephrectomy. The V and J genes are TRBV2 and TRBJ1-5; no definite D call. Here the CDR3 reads CASSGERDQPQHF. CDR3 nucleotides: TGTGCCAGCAGTGGGGAACGGGATCAGCCCCAGCATTTT.